This T cell receptor (beta chain) was retrieved from a study of T-cell reconstitution after alpha-beta-depleted transplantation in children. This clonotype has just a few counts. The TCRbeta library incorporated unique molecular identifiers. TCRdb used MiXCR to reprocess the PCR reads, holding one entry per CDR3 protein. Seen here are about 400,000 distinct CDR3 sequences, about 20% observed once, and the top ten hold 3% to 4%. V lost 3 bases, J lost 2 bases, and 7 bases lay in between. The CDR3 loop spans 13 amino acids. The rearrangement links TRBV12-3 or TRBV12-4 to TRBJ2-5, with D possibly being TRBD2 (6 bases). The sequencing here drew on PBMCs from the stem cell graft donor, taken from the stem cell graft. The sequence was collected from a human donor who donated a stem cell graft to a child with acute myeloid leukemia. CDR3 DNA: TGTGCCAGCAGTTTTGCGGGGCAAGAGACCCAGTACTTC. Translated, it gives CASSFAGQETQYF.